The 18 T cell receptor beta chains below come from one sample, sequenced in a study of cytomegalovirus exposure and HLA in healthy donors. 60 Vbeta and 13 Jbeta primers were used in PCR. The protocol was immunoSEQ multiplex PCR, while the TCRdb copy is restricted to in-frame clones and leaves out a portion. Among 150,000 to 200,000 clones listed, more than 70% were seen once. Sequenced: PBMCs. Receptor source: a boy younger than 18 in good health and CMV-seronegative.

This clone has a single count. The CDR3 region has the DNA TGTGCCAGCAGCTTAGTTCGGAGACCCTACGAGCAGTACTTC. It specifies CASSLVRRPYEQYF. The chain recombines TRBV11-2 with TRBJ2-7; D is undetermined. With 1 base removed from V and 2 bases from J, the gap between germline ends came to 9 bases. The CDR3 extends over 14 amino acids. CDR1 is SGHAT, CDR2 FQNNGV, per germline.

This chain joins TRBV5-1 and TRBJ2-5; 8 bases fit TRBD2. With V trimmed by 3 bases and J by 5 bases, 15 bases remained unmatched. The CDR3 contains 17 residues. Germline V gene lookup returns CDR1 SGHRS and CDR2 YFSETQ. CDR3 protein: CASSSSGSIGFGETQYF. The CDR3 DNA reads TGCGCCAGCAGCTCAAGCGGGAGTATTGGTTTTGGGGAGACCCAGTACTTC.

The chain uses TRBV12-5 and TRBJ1-3, with D possibly being TRBD1 (6 bases). Germline V gene lookup returns CDR1 LGHNT and CDR2 FRNRAP. The CDR3 runs to 17 residues. The ends were cut back, 1 base at V and 1 base at J, with 14 bases in the middle. CDR3 in DNA: TGTGCTAGTGGTTTGGACCCCCACAGGGCTTCTGGAAACACCATATATTTT. Its protein is CASGLDPHRASGNTIYF. The full variable domain, with the rest looked up from reference TRBV12-5 and TRBJ1-3, is DARVTQTPRHKVTEMGQEVTMRCQPILGHNTVFWYRQTMMQGLELLAYFRNRAPLDDSGMPKDRFSAEMPDATLATLKIQPSEPRDSAVYFCASGLDPHRASGNTIYFGEGSWLTVV.

This clone has only one observation. V gene TRBV29-1 combines with J gene TRBJ2-3; D remains ambiguous. Germline V gives CDR1 SQVTM, CDR2 ANQGSEA. The V and J ends lost 4 bases and 2 bases respectively, with 4 bases between them. The CDR3 loop spans 11 amino acids. The chain's CDR3 is CSVGATDTQYF. CDR3 DNA: TGCAGCGTTGGGGCCACAGATACGCAGTATTTT.

This clone is a singleton in its sample. This chain links TRBV6-1 with TRBJ2-5; tentatively, D is TRBD1 (5 bases). The J call may be in error: the DNA end matches TRBJ2-7 better. Germline CDR1 reads MNHNS; CDR2 reads SASEGT. This CDR3 spans 13 amino acids. Here the CDR3 reads CASSPRTPYEQYF. CDR3 DNA: TGTGCCAGCAGTCCTCGGACACCCTACGAGCAGTACTTC.

This chain links TRBV30 with TRBJ1-3, with D possibly being TRBD1 (6 bases). V lost 2 bases and J lost 9, with 17 bases in between. Germline CDR1 reads GTSNPN; CDR2 reads SVGIG (reference sequence). The CDR3 runs to 14 residues. As DNA, the CDR3 is TGTGCCTGGAGTTCTCTCGGACAGTCACGCACCATATATTTT. As protein: CAWSSLGQSRTIYF.

The chain carries TRBV13 and TRBJ2-1; 9 bases fit TRBD1. Germline V gene sequence: CDR1 PRHDT, CDR2 FYEKMQ (reference sequence). The CDR3 runs 14 residues. Germline trimming cut 4 bases from V and 7 bases from J; bases unmatched to any gene: 5. The DNA for the CDR3 is TGTGCCAGCAGCTCCCGGGACAGGGCAAATGAGCAGTTCTTC. Translation: CASSSRDRANEQFF.

The CDR3 DNA is TGTGCCAGCAGCTTTTTGGGGCTTGATCAGCCCCAGCATTTT. This codes for CASSFLGLDQPQHF. The chain recombines TRBV11-2 with TRBJ1-5; perhaps TRBD1 as D (5 bases). The V end was cut by 3 bases, the J end by 5 bases, with 11 bases between. Germline assignment: CDR1 SGHAT and CDR2 FQNNGV. The CDR3 is made up of 14 amino acids.

The rearrangement uses TRBV5-4 and TRBJ2-7; unclear D gene. This CDR3 is built from 13 residues. Germline CDR1 and CDR2: SGHNT and YYREEE (reference sequence). The germline V and J ends were trimmed by 0 bases and 7 bases, with 11 bases remaining between them. The CDR3 sequence: CASSLAGLREQYF. The CDR3 DNA is TGTGCCAGCAGCTTGGCTGGTTTGCGGGAGCAGTACTTC.

The CDR3 DNA sequence: TGTGCCAGTAGTTCTCTGAAGGCAGGCTATGGCTACACCTTC. It codes for CASSSLKAGYGYTF. The chain carries TRBV19 and TRBJ1-2; D unclear. This CDR3 has 14 residues. The germline V and J ends were trimmed by 5 bases and 4 bases, with 14 bases remaining between them. Germline loops: CDR1 LNHDA, CDR2 SQIVND (reference sequence).

This sequence joins TRBV11-2 and TRBJ2-2; a possible D gene is TRBD1 (5 bases). The length of the CDR3 is 12 residues. The V end was cut by 7 bases, the J end by 6 bases, with 9 bases between. Germline CDR1 SGHAT, CDR2 FQNNGV. This CDR3 reads CASNPGSGELFF. The CDR3, as DNA: TGTGCCAGCAACCCAGGGTCCGGGGAGCTGTTTTTT.

V usage is TRBV27 and J usage is TRBJ2-3; D remains ambiguous. V was cut by 6 bases and J by 2 bases, with 12 bases left in between. The CDR3 totals 14 residues. CDR1 MNHEY and CDR2 SMNVEV come from the germline V gene (reference sequence). CDR3 loop: CASRPGVSTDTQYF. The CDR3 DNA follows: TGTGCCAGCAGACCTGGAGTCTCCACAGATACGCAGTATTTT.

The CDR3 loop is CASSDSGGREQFF. CDR3 DNA: TGTGCCAGCAGTGACAGCGGGGGTCGAGAGCAGTTCTTC. V and J are TRBV2 and TRBJ2-1, with 8 bases lining up with TRBD2. V was clipped by 3 bases and J by 10 bases; unmatched bases: 5. The CDR3 is 13 amino acids. From germline, CDR1 is SNHLY and CDR2 FYNNEI.

In DNA form, the CDR3 reads TGCGCCAGCAGCCAAGAGGCAGGGGCCGATCAGCCCCAGCATTTT. Protein product: CASSQEAGADQPQHF. The chain has TRBV4-3 and TRBJ1-5, with D perhaps TRBD1 (6 bases). CDR1 is LGHNA and CDR2 is YSLEER in the germline V gene. The CDR3 has 15 amino acids. Trimming stripped 0 bases from V and 5 bases from J, with 11 bases between.

This chain uses TRBV6-5 with TRBJ1-4, with a weak D call TRBD1 (6 bases). Germline V CDR1 and CDR2: MNHEY, SVGAGI. This CDR3 region has 14 residues. Trimming stripped 6 bases from V and 4 bases from J, with 12 bases between. CDR3 amino acids: CASSLTGVNEKLFF. The CDR3 DNA sequence: TGTGCCAGCAGCCTGACAGGAGTTAATGAAAAACTGTTTTTT.

The gene calls are TRBV28 and TRBJ1-3; D is undetermined. This CDR3 comprises 13 residues. Trimming left V 2 bases short and J 9 bases short, with 11 bases between. Germline values: CDR1 MDHEN, CDR2 SYDVKM. CDR3 sequence reads: CASSLPSRATIYF. The CDR3, as DNA: TGTGCCAGCAGTTTACCATCGCGGGCCACCATATATTTT.

This rearrangement joins TRBV21-1 to TRBJ2-1; TRBD1 reflects the table's D call only, with no check against the DNA. TRBV21-1 is flagged as a pseudogene. The CDR3 length is 16 residues. CDR3 amino acids: CASSTRDRVPYNEQFF. CDR3 coding DNA: TGTGCCAGCAGCACCCGGGACAGGGTTCCCTACAATGAGCAGTTCTTC.

The rearrangement uses TRBV5-4 and TRBJ2-1; D is undetermined. The V end lost 0 bases, the J end lost 6 bases, and 7 bases lay between the germline ends. Germline CDR1 and CDR2: SGHNT and YYREEE (reference sequence). CDR3 size: 13 residues. The chain's CDR3 is CASSLDRLNEQFF. In DNA, the CDR3 is TGTGCCAGCAGCTTGGACCGACTCAATGAGCAGTTCTTC.